The source of this TCR beta chain is a study of shared clonotypes between healthy human individuals. CDR1 is SGDLS and CDR2 is YYNGEE in the germline V gene. The CDR3 extends over 17 amino acids. Between the trimmed V and J ends, which lost 0 bases and 5 bases, there was a span of 18 bases. Profiling relied on immunoSEQ multiplex PCR, and the TCRdb table lists in-frame clones only, not all of them. The table lists 1,400,000 or so clones, less than 99% of them singletons, with over 0.3% in the top ten. The chain uses TRBV9 and TRBJ2-1; D is unresolved. This TCR was recovered from a man aged 30 to 39 in good health. Sequenced sample: naive CD4+ T cells sorted from blood. Subset reported: CD45RA+ positively selected. For the CDR3, the DNA is TGTGCCAGCAGCGTAGCCCTCCCCGGGTCGGCAGACAATGAGCAGTTCTTC. Protein: CASSVALPGSADNEQFF. Full variable domain (outside the CDR3, taken from reference TRBV9 and TRBJ2-1): DSGVTQTPKHLITATGQRVTLRCSPRSGDLSVYWYQQSLDQGLQFLIQYYNGEERAKGNILERFSAQQFPDLHSELNLSSLELGDSALYFCASSVALPGSADNEQFFGPGTRLTVL.